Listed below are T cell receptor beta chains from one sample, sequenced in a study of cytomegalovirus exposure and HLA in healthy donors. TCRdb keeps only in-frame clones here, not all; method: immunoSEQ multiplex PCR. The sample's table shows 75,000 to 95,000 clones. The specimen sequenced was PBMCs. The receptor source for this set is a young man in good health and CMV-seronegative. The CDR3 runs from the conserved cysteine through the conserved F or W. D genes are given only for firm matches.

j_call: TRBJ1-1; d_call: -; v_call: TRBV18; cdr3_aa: CASSTGRQLNTEAFF; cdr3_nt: TGTGCCAGCTCGACGGGCAGACAGCTGAACACTGAAGCTTTCTTT
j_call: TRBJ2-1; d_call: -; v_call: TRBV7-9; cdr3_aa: CASSLYSGNEQFF; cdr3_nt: TGTGCCAGCAGCTTGTACAGCGGCAATGAGCAGTTCTTC
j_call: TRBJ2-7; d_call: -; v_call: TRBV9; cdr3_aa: CASSVAGSALTFYEQYF; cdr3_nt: TGTGCCAGCAGCGTAGCCGGGTCGGCACTCACCTTCTACGAGCAGTACTTC
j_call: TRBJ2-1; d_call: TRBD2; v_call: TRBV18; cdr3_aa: CASSPLGLAGGEQFF; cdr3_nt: TGTGCCAGCTCACCTCTGGGACTAGCGGGAGGAGAGCAGTTCTTC
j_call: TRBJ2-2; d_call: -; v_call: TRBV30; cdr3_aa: CAFAGNTGELFF; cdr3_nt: TGTGCCTTCGCAGGGAACACCGGGGAGCTGTTTTTT
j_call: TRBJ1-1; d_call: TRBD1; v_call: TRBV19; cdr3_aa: CASIPGGSWTEAFF; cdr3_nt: TGTGCCAGCATCCCAGGGGGCAGTTGGACTGAAGCTTTCTTT
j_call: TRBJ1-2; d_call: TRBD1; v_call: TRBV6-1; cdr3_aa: CASSEVGQGASYGYTF; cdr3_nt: TGTGCCAGCAGTGAAGTAGGGCAGGGGGCGAGTTATGGCTACACCTTC
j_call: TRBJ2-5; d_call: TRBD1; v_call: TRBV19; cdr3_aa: CASSGDRQETQYF; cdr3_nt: TGTGCCAGTAGTGGGGACAGGCAAGAGACCCAGTACTTC
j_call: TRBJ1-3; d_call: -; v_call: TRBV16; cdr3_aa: CASSPSGNTIYF; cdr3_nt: TGTGCCAGCAGCCCCTCCGGAAACACCATATATTTT
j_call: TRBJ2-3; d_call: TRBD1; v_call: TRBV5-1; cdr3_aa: CASSADRGLDTQYF; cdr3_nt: TGCGCCAGCAGCGCTGACAGGGGGCTGGATACGCAGTATTTT
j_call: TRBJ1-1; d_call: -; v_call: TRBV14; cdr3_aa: CASSQDNSPEAFF; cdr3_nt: TGTGCCAGCAGCCAAGATAATAGCCCTGAAGCTTTCTTT
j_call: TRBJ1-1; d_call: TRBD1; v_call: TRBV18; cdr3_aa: CASSPRRTGTGETEAFF; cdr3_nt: TGTGCCAGCTCACCGCGCCGAACCGGGACAGGGGAAACTGAAGCTTTCTTT
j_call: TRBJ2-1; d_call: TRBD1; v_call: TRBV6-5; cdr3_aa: CASSYGTVDNEQFF; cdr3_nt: TGTGCCAGCAGTTACGGGACAGTTGACAATGAGCAGTTCTTC
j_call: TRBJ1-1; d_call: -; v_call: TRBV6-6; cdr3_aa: CASSYRYDTEAFF; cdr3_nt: TGTGCCAGCAGTTACCGCTACGACACTGAAGCTTTCTTT
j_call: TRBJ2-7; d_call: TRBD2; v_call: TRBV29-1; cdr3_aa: CSVDGLEGYEQYF; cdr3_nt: TGCAGCGTTGACGGACTAGAAGGTTACGAGCAGTACTTC
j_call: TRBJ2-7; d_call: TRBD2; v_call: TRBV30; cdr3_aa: CAWSRLAGAYEQYF; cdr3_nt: TGTGCCTGGAGTAGACTAGCGGGAGCCTACGAGCAGTACTTC
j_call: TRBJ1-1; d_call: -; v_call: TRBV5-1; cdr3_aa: CASSFHLNTEAFF; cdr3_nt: TGCGCCAGCAGCTTTCATCTGAACACTGAAGCTTTCTTT
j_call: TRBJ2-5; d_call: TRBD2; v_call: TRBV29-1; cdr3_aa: CSVAPSGGSQETQYF; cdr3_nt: TGCAGCGTTGCGCCTAGCGGGGGTTCCCAAGAGACCCAGTACTTC
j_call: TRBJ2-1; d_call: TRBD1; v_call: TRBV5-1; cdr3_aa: CASSPGTGRNEQFF; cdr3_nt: TGCGCCAGCAGCCCAGGGACAGGGAGGAATGAGCAGTTCTTC
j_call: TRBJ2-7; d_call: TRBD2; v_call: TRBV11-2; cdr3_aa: CASSPLAGGYEQYF; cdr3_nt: TGTGCCAGCAGCCCACTAGCGGGGGGCTACGAGCAGTACTTC
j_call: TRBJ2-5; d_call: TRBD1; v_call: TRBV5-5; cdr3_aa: CASSRWTGYGETQYF; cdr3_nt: TGTGCCAGCAGCCGGTGGACAGGGTATGGGGAGACCCAGTACTTC
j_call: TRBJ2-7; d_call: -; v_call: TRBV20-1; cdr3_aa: CSAREEVEQYF; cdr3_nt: TGCAGTGCTAGAGAGGAGGTCGAGCAGTACTTC
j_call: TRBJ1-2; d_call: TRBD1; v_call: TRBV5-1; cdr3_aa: CASSLFSGTDGYTF; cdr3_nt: TGCGCCAGCAGCCTGTTCTCCGGGACAGATGGCTACACCTTC
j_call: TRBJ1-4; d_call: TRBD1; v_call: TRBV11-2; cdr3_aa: CASSLAGQLYEKLFF; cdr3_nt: TGTGCCAGCAGCCTAGCGGGACAGTTGTATGAAAAACTGTTTTTT
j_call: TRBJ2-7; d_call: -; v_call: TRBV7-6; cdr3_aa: CASSLSTGSSYEQYF; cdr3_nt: TGTGCCAGCAGCTTAAGTACAGGGAGCTCCTACGAGCAGTACTTC
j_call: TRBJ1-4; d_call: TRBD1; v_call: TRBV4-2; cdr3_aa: CASSLQGNANEKLFF; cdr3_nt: TGTGCCAGCAGCCTACAGGGGAATGCTAATGAAAAACTGTTTTTT
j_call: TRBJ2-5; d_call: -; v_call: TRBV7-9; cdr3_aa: CASSLGRTDTIETQYF; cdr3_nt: TGTGCCAGCAGCCTAGGTCGGACTGACACCATTGAGACCCAGTACTTC
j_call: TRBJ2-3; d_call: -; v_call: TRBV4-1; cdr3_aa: CASSSLWGPADAQYF; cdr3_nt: TGCGCCAGCAGTTCCCTTTGGGGCCCGGCAGATGCGCAGTATTTT
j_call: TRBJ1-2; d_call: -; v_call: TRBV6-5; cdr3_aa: CASSYSPDLGDGYTF; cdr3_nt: TGTGCCAGCAGTTACTCACCCGACCTAGGGGATGGCTACACCTTC
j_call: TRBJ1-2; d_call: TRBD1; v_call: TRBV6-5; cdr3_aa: CASSYQGGGYGYTF; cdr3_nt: TGTGCCAGCAGTTATCAGGGGGGCGGCTATGGCTACACCTTC
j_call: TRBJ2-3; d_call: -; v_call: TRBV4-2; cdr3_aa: CASSPDSYQDTQYF; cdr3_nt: TGTGCCAGCAGCCCGGACAGTTATCAAGATACGCAGTATTTT
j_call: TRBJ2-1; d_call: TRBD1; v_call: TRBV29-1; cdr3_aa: CSVVIPGQDGGDNEQFF; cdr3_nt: TGCAGCGTTGTAATCCCGGGACAGGATGGAGGTGACAATGAGCAGTTCTTC
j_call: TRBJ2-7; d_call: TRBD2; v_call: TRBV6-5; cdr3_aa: CASSGLAGGSEQYF; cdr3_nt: TGTGCCAGCAGTGGACTAGCGGGAGGGTCCGAGCAGTACTTC
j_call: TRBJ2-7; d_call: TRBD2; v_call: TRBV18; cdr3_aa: CASSRVALLAGGVYEQYF; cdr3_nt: TGTGCCAGCTCACGTGTGGCTTTGCTAGCGGGAGGGGTGTACGAGCAGTACTTC
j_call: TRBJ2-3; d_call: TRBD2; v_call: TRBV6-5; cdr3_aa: CASSLLAGVTDTQYF; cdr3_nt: TGTGCCAGCAGCCTCCTAGCGGGAGTTACAGATACGCAGTATTTT
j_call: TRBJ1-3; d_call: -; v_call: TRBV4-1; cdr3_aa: CASSQASGGLTSGNTIYF; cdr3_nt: TGCGCCAGCAGCCAAGCGTCCGGGGGATTAACCTCTGGAAACACCATATATTTT
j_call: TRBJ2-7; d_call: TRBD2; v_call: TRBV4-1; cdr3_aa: CASSQSTGEGSYEQYF; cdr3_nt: TGCGCCAGCAGCCAATCCACGGGGGAGGGCTCCTACGAGCAGTACTTC
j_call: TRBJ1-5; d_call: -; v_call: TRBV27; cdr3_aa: CASSFLGQFAQPQHF; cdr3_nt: TGTGCCAGCAGTTTTCTCGGACAGTTCGCTCAGCCCCAGCATTTT
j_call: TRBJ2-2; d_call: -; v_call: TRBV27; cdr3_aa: CASSFRGPGELFF; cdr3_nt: TGTGCCAGCAGTTTTCGAGGCCCCGGGGAGCTGTTTTTT
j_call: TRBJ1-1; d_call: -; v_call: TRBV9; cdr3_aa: CASSVGAAEGTEAFF; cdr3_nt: TGTGCCAGCAGCGTAGGGGCCGCTGAGGGAACTGAAGCTTTCTTT
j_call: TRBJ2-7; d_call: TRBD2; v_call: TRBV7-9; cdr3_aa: CASSLWTSNYEQYF; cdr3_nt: TGTGCCAGCAGCCTCTGGACTAGCAACTACGAGCAGTACTTC
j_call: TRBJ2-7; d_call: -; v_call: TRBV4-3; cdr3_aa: CASSQEATRNQGGPVYEQYF; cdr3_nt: TGCGCCAGCAGCCAAGAGGCAACACGTAACCAAGGAGGACCGGTCTACGAGCAGTACTTC
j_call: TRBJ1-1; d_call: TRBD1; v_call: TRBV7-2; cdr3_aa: CASSSDRGTEAFF; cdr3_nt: TGTGCCAGCAGCTCGGACAGGGGCACTGAAGCTTTCTTT
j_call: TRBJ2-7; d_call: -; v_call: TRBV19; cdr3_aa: CASSMYSGYSYEQYF; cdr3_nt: TGTGCCAGTAGTATGTATTCGGGATACTCCTACGAGCAGTACTTC
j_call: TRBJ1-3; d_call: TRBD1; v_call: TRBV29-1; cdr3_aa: CSASQGSGNTIYF; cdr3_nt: TGCAGCGCTTCACAGGGGTCTGGAAACACCATATATTTT
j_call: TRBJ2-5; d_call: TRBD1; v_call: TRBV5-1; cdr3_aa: CASSRTGDWVETQYF; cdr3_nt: TGCGCCAGCAGCCGGACAGGAGATTGGGTGGAGACCCAGTACTTC
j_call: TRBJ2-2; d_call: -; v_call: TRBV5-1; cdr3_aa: CASSFGGSWNTGELFF; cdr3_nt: TGCGCCAGCAGCTTCGGCGGGTCCTGGAACACTGGGGAGCTGTTTTTT
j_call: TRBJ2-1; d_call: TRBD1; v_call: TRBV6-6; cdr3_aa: CASSPGTAGYNEQFF; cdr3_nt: TGTGCCAGCAGTCCCGGGACAGCTGGCTACAATGAGCAGTTCTTC
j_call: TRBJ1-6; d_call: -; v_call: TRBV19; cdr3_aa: CASSIDGIGVDSPLHF; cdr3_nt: TGTGCCAGTAGTATAGACGGGATAGGAGTGGACTCACCCCTCCACTTT
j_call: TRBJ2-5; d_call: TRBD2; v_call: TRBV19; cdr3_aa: CASSITTSGGPVDTQYF; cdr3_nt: TGTGCCAGTAGTATAACAACTAGCGGGGGACCCGTGGATACCCAGTACTTC
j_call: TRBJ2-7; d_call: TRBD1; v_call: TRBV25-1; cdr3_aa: CASSGQGHTDEQYF; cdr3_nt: TGTGCCAGCAGTGGACAGGGGCATACGGACGAGCAGTACTTC
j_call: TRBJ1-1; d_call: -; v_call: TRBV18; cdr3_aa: CASLPEFSNTEAFF; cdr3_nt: TGTGCCAGCTTACCAGAGTTTAGCAACACTGAAGCTTTCTTT
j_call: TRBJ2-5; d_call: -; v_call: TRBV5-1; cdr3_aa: CASSLGPEETQYF; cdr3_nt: TGCGCCAGCAGCTTGGGGCCAGAAGAGACCCAGTACTTC
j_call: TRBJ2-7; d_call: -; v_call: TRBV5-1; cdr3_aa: CASSLDGAYEQYF; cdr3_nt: TGCGCCAGCAGCCTCGACGGAGCGTACGAGCAGTACTTC
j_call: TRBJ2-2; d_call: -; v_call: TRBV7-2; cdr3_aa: CASSHRKYTGELFF; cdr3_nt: TGTGCCAGCAGCCACAGGAAGTACACCGGGGAGCTGTTTTTT
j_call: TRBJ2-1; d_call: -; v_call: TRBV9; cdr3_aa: CASSVVDRDGSRQFF; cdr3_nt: TGTGCCAGCAGCGTAGTAGATCGGGACGGGAGCAGGCAGTTCTTC
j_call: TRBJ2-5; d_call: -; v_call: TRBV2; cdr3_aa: CASTEEGETQYF; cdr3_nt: TGTGCCAGCACAGAGGAGGGGGAGACCCAGTACTTC
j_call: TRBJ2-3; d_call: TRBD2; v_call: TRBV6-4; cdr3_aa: CASSLAGGTDTQYF; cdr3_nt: TGTGCCAGCAGTCTAGCGGGGGGCACAGATACGCAGTATTTT